The text below deals with one T cell receptor (beta chain). This CDR3 has 14 amino acids. The germline V and J ends were trimmed by 5 bases and 1 base, with 14 bases remaining between them. The germline V gene encodes CDR1 SQVTM and CDR2 ANQGSEA. These data come from a study of blood T cells in healthy people across ages. With each sample, at least 5 micrograms of total RNA were extracted. Primers used in a second PCR of about 6 to 12 cycles were a sample-barcoded 5' primer and a J-beta primer mix. Each CDR3 protein gets one entry after TCRdb re-called the 5' RACE reads with MiXCR. The profile shows about 2 million distinct CDR3 sequences, just under 50% of them singletons.

The chain links TRBV29-1 to TRBJ1-1; no clear D gene. This clonotype was sampled from a woman between 40 and 50 years old in good health. Specimen: blood. Here the CDR3 reads CSVTIRTANTEAFF. The CDR3 DNA sequence: TGCAGCGTTACAATTCGGACGGCGAACACTGAAGCTTTCTTT.